This T cell receptor (beta chain) was found in a study of CD8+CD57+ T cells in acquired aplastic anemia. The wider study: Sorted CD4+ and CD8+ cells yielded DNA averaging approximately 3 ug. Where healthy donors were concerned, CD4+ cells averaged about 11 million reads.

Genomic DNA served as template for TCR beta VDJ and CDR3 profiling. Using its own MiXCR run on the reads, TCRdb lists one record per CDR3 protein. Of 200,000 to 250,000 distinct CDR3 sequences listed, approximately 57% were seen once; the top ten hold roughly 29%. Germline lookup yields CDR1 SQVTM and CDR2 ANQGSEA. The ends lost 7 bases at V and 2 bases at J; junction bases unmatched: 1. The CDR3 totals 11 residues. The chain combines TRBV29-1 with TRBJ2-7, with 8 nucleotides matching TRBD2. Input material: sorted CD4+, CD8+, or CD8+CD57+ T cells (not recorded which) from PBMCs. This clonotype originated in a human donor in good health. This CDR3 reads CSDSGTYEQYF. CDR3 bases: TGCAGCGATAGCGGGACCTACGAGCAGTACTTC.